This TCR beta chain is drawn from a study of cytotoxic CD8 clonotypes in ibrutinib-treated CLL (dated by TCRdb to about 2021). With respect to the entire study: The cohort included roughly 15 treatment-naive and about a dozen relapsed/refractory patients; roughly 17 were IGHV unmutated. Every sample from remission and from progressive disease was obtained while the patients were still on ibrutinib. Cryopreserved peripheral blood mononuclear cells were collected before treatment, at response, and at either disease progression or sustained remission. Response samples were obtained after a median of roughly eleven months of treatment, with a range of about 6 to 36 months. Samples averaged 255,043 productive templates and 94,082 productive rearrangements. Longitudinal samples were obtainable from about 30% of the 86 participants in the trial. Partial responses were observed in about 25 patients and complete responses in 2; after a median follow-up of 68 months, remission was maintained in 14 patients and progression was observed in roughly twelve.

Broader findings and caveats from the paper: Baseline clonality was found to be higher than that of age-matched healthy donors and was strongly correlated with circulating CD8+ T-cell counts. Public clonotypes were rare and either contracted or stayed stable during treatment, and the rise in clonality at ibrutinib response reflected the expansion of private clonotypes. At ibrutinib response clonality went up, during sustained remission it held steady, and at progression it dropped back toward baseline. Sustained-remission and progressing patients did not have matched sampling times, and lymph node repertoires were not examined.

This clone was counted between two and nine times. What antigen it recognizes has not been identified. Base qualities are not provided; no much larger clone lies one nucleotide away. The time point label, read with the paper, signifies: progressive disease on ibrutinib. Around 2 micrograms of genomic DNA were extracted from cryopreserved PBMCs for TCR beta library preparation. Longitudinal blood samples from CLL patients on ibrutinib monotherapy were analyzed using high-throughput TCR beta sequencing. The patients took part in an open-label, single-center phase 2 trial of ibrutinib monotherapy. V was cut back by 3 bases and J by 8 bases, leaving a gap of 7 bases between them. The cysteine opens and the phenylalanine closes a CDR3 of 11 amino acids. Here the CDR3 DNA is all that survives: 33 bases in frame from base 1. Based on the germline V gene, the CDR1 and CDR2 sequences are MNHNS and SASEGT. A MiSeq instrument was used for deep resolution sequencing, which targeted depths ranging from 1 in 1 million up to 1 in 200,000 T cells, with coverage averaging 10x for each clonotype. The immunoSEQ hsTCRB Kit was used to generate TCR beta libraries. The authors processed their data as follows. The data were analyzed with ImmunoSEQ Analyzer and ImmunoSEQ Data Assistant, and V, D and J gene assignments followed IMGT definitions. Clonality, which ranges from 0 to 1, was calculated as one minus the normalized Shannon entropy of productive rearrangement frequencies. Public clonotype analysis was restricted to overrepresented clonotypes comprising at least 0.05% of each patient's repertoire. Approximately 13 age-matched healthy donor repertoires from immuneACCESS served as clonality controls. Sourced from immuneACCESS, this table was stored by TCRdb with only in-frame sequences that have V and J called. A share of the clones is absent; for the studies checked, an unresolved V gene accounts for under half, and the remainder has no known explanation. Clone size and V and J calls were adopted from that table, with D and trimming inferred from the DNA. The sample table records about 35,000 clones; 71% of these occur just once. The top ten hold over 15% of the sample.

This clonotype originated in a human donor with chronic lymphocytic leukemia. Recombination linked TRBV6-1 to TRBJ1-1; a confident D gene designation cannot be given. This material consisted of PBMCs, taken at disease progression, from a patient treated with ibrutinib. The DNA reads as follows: TGTGCCAGCAGTGAGGGCAGGGAAGCTTTCTTT. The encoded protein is CASSEGREAFF.